This TCR beta chain was recorded in a study of cytomegalovirus exposure and HLA in healthy donors. Study-wide points: Three CMV-associated chains proved CMV antigen-specific in vitro. In a later analysis, common viral pathogens appeared linked to several of the most significant clusters. The study had only CMV serostatus as immune exposure information. Equally common other TCR beta chains were less clonally expanded than HLA-associated ones, a later analysis found.

13 Jbeta primers and 60 Vbeta primers were used for the PCR. The data were produced by immunoSEQ multiplex PCR, yet TCRdb's version contains in-frame clones alone and is incomplete. The profile shows approximately 240,000 clones, just under 85% of them singletons. CDR3 length equals 15 residues. In germline, CDR1 is SGHTA, CDR2 FQGNSA. Trimming cost V 6 bases and J 6 bases, with 18 bases left between them. This clone occurred once. Its specificity is unknown. The chain carries TRBV7-2 and TRBJ2-1; D perhaps matches TRBD1 (6 bases). The receptor was derived from a woman in her 40s in good health and CMV-seronegative. The specimen was PBMCs. The CDR3 spells CASSPRTVIGNEQFF. DNA for the CDR3: TGTGCCAGCAGTCCTCGGACAGTGATAGGCAATGAGCAGTTCTTC. Supplemented by reference TRBV7-2 and TRBJ2-1, the full variable domain reads GAGVSQSPSNKVTEKGKDVELRCDPISGHTALYWYRQSLGQGLEFLIYFQGNSAPDKSGLPSDRFSAERTGGSVSTLTIQRTQQEDSAVYLCASSPRTVIGNEQFFGPGTRLTVL.